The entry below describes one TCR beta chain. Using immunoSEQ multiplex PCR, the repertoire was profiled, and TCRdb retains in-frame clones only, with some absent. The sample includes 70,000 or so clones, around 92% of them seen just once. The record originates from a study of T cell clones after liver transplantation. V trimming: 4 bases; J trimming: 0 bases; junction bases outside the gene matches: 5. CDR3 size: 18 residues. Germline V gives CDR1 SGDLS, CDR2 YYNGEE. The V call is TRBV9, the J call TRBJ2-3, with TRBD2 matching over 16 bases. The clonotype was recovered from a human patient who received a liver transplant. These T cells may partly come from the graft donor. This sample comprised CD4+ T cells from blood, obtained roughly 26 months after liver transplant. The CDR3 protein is CASSKGLAGGQSTDTQYF. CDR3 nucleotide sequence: TGTGCCAGCAGCAAGGGACTAGCGGGAGGGCAAAGCACAGATACGCAGTATTTT. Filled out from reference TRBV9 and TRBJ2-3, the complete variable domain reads DSGVTQTPKHLITATGQRVTLRCSPRSGDLSVYWYQQSLDQGLQFLIQYYNGEERAKGNILERFSAQQFPDLHSELNLSSLELGDSALYFCASSKGLAGGQSTDTQYFGPGTRLTVL.